This entry concerns a single T cell receptor (beta chain). The antigen it binds to is not known. Base qualities were left out, and no much larger clone turns up one base away. The roughly 42 donors, aged about 6 to 95 years, were systemically healthy Caucasian individuals from Russia. Each donor gave roughly 11 milliliters of peripheral blood, drawn into EDTA-treated Vacutainer tubes. PBMCs were isolated by Ficoll-Paque density-gradient centrifugation, with at least 6.5 million obtained per sample. Total RNA, at least 6 micrograms per sample, was extracted from PBMCs with Trizol reagent. Naive CD45RAhigh/CD27high T cell percentages were measured by flow cytometry on a PBMC aliquot from every donor. The library was built by means of 5' RACE. The listed sequencing device is Illumina HiSeq 2500. A second PCR of about 6 to 11 cycles was performed with a sample-barcoded 5' primer and a J-beta primer mix. Each TCR beta cDNA molecule received a unique molecular identifier from a template-switch 5' adaptor carrying 12 random nucleotides. At least 2.5 million CDR3-containing paired-end reads were obtained from each sample. The Mint cDNA synthesis kit, primed by a TRBC-specific oligonucleotide, was used to synthesize first-strand cDNA from all RNA. Following uracil-DNA glycosylase treatment, a first 18-cycle PCR with universal primers M1SS and BC2_uni_R was performed on all cDNA. Per the authors' processing: For normalization, 1 million high-quality reads were randomly selected from each sample, with every read carrying a distinct molecular identifier. Reads sharing molecular identifiers were discarded rather than binned into consensus sequences. MiTCR, set to a Q25 quality threshold and the strictest error-elimination algorithm, was used for CDR3 identification, clonotype clustering and error correction. A nonparametric unseen species model with Euler transformation was used to estimate a lower bound on total TCR beta diversity. TCRdb passed the public sequencing reads through fastp at Q25 and MiXCR, retaining productive beta sequences. Each entry merges the rows of one CDR3 protein and shows their most common DNA and genes. The authors' filters were not applied to this entry. For this sample there are about 1.4 million distinct CDR3 sequences; 59% appear just once. Clones ranked in the top ten supply more than 6% of the sample.

The data were taken from a study of blood T cells in healthy people across ages (dated by TCRdb to about 2015). Regarding the study in general: In model experiments, template switching captured about one uniquely barcoded TCR beta cDNA molecule for every two T cells. Age-related changes in TCR beta repertoire diversity were measured in the study by deep sequencing normalized with unique cDNA molecular identifiers. The donors were split into four age groups: young (average around 15 years), middle-aged (roughly 42), aged (over 55) and long-lived (roughly 80). To avoid experimental bias, donors of different ages were spread randomly across the sequencing lanes. Two additional independent replicas of 1 million unique cDNA reads from the same blood draw were analyzed for two donors (one aged 18 to 30 and one aged 80 or older). Study-level results and caveats: Because donor CMV infection status was unknown, age-related changes in expanded clonotypes were potentially confounded. Observed TCR beta diversity per million T cells fell roughly linearly with age, and a significant reduction was already apparent by age around 40. Observed TCR beta diversity correlated strongly with the percentage of naive T cells measured by flow cytometry. Estimates of total diversity based on one million sequenced T cells were regarded as lower bounds and as underestimates. Compared with the aged group, the long-lived group had more naive CD4+ T cells, fewer expanded clones and increased TCR diversity, a pattern suggesting age selection. Conclusive comparison of naive and antigen-experienced compartments was prevented by the profiling of bulk unsorted PBMCs.

The CDR1 and CDR2 encoded by the germline V gene are SQVTM and ANQGSEA. From its cysteine to its phenylalanine, the CDR3 spans 20 amino acids. The DNA shown is the 60-base CDR3, in frame from base 1. The rearrangement joined TRBV29-1 to TRBJ2-4; a stretch of 7 junction bases matches TRBD1. The end of the DNA aligns better with TRBJ2-5, so the J call may be wrong. Sequencing used blood. The clonotype originates from a man aged 18 to 29 in good health. The CDR3 region: CSVEDLLDRDDDFAKETQYF. The bases are TGCAGCGTTGAAGATCTTCTAGACAGGGACGATGACTTTGCGAAAGAGACCCAGTACTTC.